Listed here are 2 T cell receptor beta chains from one sample, sequenced in a study of cytomegalovirus exposure and HLA in healthy donors (dated by TCRdb to about 2017). The library was built by means of the immunoSEQ multiplex PCR assay. A mixture of 60 forward primers for TCR Vbeta segments and 13 reverse primers for TCR Jbeta segments was used in the multiplex PCR. TCRdb took over this immuneACCESS table, retaining in-frame rearrangements with V and J assigned. Such tables are incomplete; in checked studies, under half of the missing clones stem from an unresolved V gene, and the remainder is unexplained. This sample has roughly 180,000 clones in its table, and around 80% of those were observed once. The leading ten clones occupy roughly 8.2% of the sample. Sequencing was carried out using PBMCs. These receptors all stem from a woman aged 40 to 50 in good health and CMV-seropositive.

This chain joins TRBV18 and TRBJ1-1; 8 bases map to TRBD1. The CDR3 is 14 amino acids. V was clipped by 5 bases and J by 1 base; unmatched bases: 3. Per the germline V gene, CDR1 is KGHSH and CDR2 is LQKENI. This chain's CDR3 is CASSAGQGNTEAFF. In DNA form, the CDR3 reads TGTGCCAGCTCAGCCGGACAGGGGAACACTGAAGCTTTCTTT.

The chain joins TRBV5-4 to TRBJ2-1; 13 positions match TRBD2. With V trimmed by 7 bases and J by 5 bases, 3 bases remained unmatched. The CDR3 is 14 amino acids. Germline CDR1 and CDR2: SGHNT and YYREEE (reference sequence). The CDR3 region is CASGLAGVNNEQFF. In DNA form, the CDR3 reads TGTGCCAGCGGACTAGCGGGAGTGAACAATGAGCAGTTCTTC.